This TCR beta chain was recovered during a study of technical replicates of blood from several donors. The method was immunoSEQ multiplex PCR; TCRdb's version includes in-frame clones alone and lacks a portion of them. The sample gives 50,000 to 70,000 clones, about 95% of which show up once; 3% is in the top ten. The V gene's germline CDR1 is SGHDT and CDR2 YYEEEE. The CDR3 is made up of 15 amino acids. Trimming shortened V by 0 bases and J by 0 bases, and 9 bases separated the two germline ends. The sequenced material came from PBMCs. The V call is TRBV5-6, the J call TRBJ2-5, with a possible D match to TRBD2 (6 bases). This receptor was taken from a human donor in good health. Some clones in this sample may be carry-over from other donors' samples. CDR3: CASSLVRGYQETQYF. The CDR3, as DNA: TGTGCCAGCAGCTTGGTTCGGGGGTACCAAGAGACCCAGTACTTC.